This T cell receptor (beta chain) was documented in a study of CD8+ T cells in alopecia areata. The sample's treatment: oral pan-JAK inhibitor, 5-10 mg twice daily. RNA extraction and reverse transcription yielded cDNA as sequencing template. Sequencing was performed with immunoSEQ multiplex PCR; in TCRdb, only in-frame clones are kept and a portion is missing. The sample has more than 90,000 clones, roughly 64% seen once; the top ten hold around a sixth. The source is a human donor with alopecia areata. The sequencing here drew on CD8+ T cells sorted from blood, taken at week 4, from a patient treated with tofacitinib.

The DNA of the CDR3 is TGTGCCAGCAGTTTATCGACTGGGGGTGAGCAGTTCTTC. Protein product: CASSLSTGGEQFF. The V gene is TRBV27, the J gene TRBJ2-1, with D possibly being TRBD1 or TRBD2 (5 bases each). This CDR3 is built from 13 residues. The germline gives CDR1 MNHEY, CDR2 SMNVEV (reference sequence). Trimming cost V 0 bases and J 9 bases, with 9 bases left between them.